The source of this TCR beta chain is a study of T cell repertoires in cytomegalovirus infection. Turning to the study itself: It was the public TCR beta signatures that indicated both CMV infection and matching HLA type. Notes on the study in general: Dominant in the ex vivo response were TCR beta clonotypes restricted by HLA-C and specific for CMV. Individuals carrying CMV plus the relevant HLA were identified by cumulative frequency of public TCR beta families.

TCRdb independently ran MiXCR on the reads; one entry per CDR3 protein. The table lists more than 150,000 distinct CDR3 sequences, 23% of them singletons. Regarding this clonotype: The target antigen is unknown.

Germline CDR1 is KGHDR and CDR2 is SFDVKD. Trimming at V came to 3 bases and at J to 6 bases, leaving 4 bases not matched to a gene. The CDR3 contains 14 residues. Sequenced input: PBMCs. The genes are TRBV24-1 and TRBJ2-1; TRBD2 aligns across 7 bases. This sequence originates from a human donor in good health (CMV status not recorded). Some clones in this sample may be carry-over from other donors' samples. CDR3 sequence (DNA): TGTGCCACCAGTGATGGGACTACCGGCAATGAGCAGTTCTTC. Translated: CATSDGTTGNEQFF.